The present TCR beta chain was sequenced within a study of cytomegalovirus exposure and HLA in healthy donors. Study-level points and caveats: The authors confirmed in vitro that a few CMV-associated chains were specific for CMV antigens.

As regards this clone: Antigen: not known.

The CDR3 has 14 amino acids. Per germline, CDR1 SGHRS and CDR2 YFSETQ. The V end was cut by 0 bases, the J end by 7 bases, with 13 bases between. Measured with immunoSEQ multiplex PCR; TCRdb has only the in-frame clones, and not every one. The sample consists of approximately 220,000 clones, 90% to 95% of them appearing once. It was the approximately 120-subject validation cohort, separate from the approximately 700-subject first cohort, to which the donors belonged. This receptor was taken from a woman aged 18 to 35 in good health and CMV-seronegative. The rearrangement links TRBV5-1 to TRBJ1-2; maybe TRBD1 (6 bases). Sequencing was carried out using PBMCs. The CDR3 DNA sequence: TGCGCCAGCAGCTTGGGGCAGGGGTTAGGTGGCTACACCTTC. Translating it yields CASSLGQGLGGYTF.